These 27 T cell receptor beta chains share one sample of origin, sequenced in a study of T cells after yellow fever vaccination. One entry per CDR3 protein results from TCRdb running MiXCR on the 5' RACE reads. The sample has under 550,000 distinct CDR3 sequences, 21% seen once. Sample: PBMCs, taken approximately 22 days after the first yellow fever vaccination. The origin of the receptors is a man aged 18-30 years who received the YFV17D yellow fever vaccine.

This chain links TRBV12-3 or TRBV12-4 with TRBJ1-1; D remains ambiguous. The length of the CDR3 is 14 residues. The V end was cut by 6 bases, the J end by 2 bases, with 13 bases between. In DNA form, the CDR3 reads TGTGCCAGCAGGAAGACCCGGGATAACACTGAAGCTTTCTTT. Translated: CASRKTRDNTEAFF.

The CDR3 DNA is TGTGCCAGCCACAGGGTGGGCAATCAGCCCCAGCATTTT. Residues: CASHRVGNQPQHF. The V and J genes are TRBV6-6 and TRBJ1-5; perhaps TRBD1 as D (6 bases). Trimming left V 8 bases short and J 2 bases short, with 10 bases between. The CDR3 runs 13 residues. The V gene's germline CDR1 is MNHNY and CDR2 SVGAGI (reference sequence).

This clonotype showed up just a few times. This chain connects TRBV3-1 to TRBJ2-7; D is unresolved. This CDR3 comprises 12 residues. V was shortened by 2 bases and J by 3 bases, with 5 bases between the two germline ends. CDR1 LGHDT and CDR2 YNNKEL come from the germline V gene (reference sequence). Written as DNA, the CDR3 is TGTGCCAGCAGCCAACTACACTACGAGCAGTACTTC. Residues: CASSQLHYEQYF.

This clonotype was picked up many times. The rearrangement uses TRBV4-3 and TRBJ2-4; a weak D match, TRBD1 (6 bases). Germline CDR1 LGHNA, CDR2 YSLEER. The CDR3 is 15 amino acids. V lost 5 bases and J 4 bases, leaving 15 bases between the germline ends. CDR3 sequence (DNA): TGCGCCAGCAGCTCACAGACAGGCTCAAAAAACATTCAGTACTTC. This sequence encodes CASSSQTGSKNIQYF.

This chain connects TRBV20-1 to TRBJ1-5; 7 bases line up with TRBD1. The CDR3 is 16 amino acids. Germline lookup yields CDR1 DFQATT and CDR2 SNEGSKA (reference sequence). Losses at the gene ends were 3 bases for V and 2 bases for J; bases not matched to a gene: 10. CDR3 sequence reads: CSARLEGASRNQPQHF. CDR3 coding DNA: TGCAGTGCTAGGTTGGAGGGGGCGAGTCGCAATCAGCCCCAGCATTTT.

The CDR3 sequence is CAISGAGTGSSGANVLTF. For the CDR3, the DNA is TGTGCCATCAGTGGGGCCGGGACAGGGAGCTCTGGGGCCAACGTCCTGACTTTC. V gene TRBV10-3 combines with J gene TRBJ2-6; 9 bases fit TRBD1. CDR1 and CDR2 (germline): ENHRY, SYGVKD. The CDR3 covers 18 residues. V shed 4 bases and J 0 bases; nucleotides not matched to a gene: 7.

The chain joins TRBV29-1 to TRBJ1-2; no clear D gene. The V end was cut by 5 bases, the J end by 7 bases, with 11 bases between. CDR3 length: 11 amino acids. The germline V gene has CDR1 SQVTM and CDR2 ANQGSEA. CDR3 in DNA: TGCAGCGTTATGGAGGGAACTGGCTACACCTTC. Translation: CSVMEGTGYTF.

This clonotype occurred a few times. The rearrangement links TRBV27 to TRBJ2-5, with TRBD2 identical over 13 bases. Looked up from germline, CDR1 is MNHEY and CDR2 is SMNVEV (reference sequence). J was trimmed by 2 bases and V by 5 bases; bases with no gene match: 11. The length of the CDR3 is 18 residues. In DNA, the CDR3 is TGTGCCAGCAGTCCTTATTCCGGGACTAGCGGGATTCAAGAGACCCAGTACTTC. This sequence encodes CASSPYSGTSGIQETQYF.

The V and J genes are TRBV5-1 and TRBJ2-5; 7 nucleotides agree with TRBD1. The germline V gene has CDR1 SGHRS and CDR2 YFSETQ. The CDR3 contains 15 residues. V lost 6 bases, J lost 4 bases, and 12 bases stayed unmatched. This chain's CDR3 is CASTIQGEWGETQYF. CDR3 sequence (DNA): TGCGCCAGCACCATCCAGGGGGAGTGGGGAGAGACCCAGTACTTC. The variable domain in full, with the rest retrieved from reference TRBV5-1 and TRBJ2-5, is KAGVTQTPRYLIKTRGQQVTLSCSPISGHRSVSWYQQTPGQGLQFLFEYFSETQRNKGNFPGRFSGRQFSNSRSEMNVSTLELGDSALYLCASTIQGEWGETQYFGPGTRLLVL.

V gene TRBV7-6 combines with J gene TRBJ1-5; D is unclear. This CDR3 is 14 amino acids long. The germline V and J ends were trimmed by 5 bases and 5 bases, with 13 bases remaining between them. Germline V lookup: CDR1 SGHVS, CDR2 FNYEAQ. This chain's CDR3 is CASSPLEVDQPQHF. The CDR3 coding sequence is TGTGCCAGCAGCCCCCTCGAAGTTGATCAGCCCCAGCATTTT. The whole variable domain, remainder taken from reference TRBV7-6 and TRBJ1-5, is GAGVSQSPRYKVTKRGQDVALRCDPISGHVSLYWYRQALGQGPEFLTYFNYEAQQDKSGLPNDRFSAERPEGSISTLTIQRTEQRDSAMYRCASSPLEVDQPQHFGDGTRLSIL.

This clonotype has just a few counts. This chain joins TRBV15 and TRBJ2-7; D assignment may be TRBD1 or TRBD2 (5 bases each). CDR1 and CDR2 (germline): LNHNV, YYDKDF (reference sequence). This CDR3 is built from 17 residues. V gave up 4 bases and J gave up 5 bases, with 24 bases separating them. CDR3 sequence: CATSTDRGSGSSHEQYV. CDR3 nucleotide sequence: TGTGCCACCAGCACCGACCGGGGCTCCGGATCTTCCCACGAGCAGTACGTC.

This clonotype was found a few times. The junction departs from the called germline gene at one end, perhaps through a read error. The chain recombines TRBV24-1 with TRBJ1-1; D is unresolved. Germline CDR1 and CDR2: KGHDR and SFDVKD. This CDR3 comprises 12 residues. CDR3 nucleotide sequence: TGTGCCACCAGTGATTATGCTGGACGGAGACTCTTT. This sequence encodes CATSDYAGRRLF.

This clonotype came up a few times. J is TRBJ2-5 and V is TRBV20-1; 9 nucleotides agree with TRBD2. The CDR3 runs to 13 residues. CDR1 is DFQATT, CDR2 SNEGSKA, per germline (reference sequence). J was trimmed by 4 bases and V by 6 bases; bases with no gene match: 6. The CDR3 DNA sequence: TGCAGTGCAGGTGCGGGGGGGCCAGAGACCCAGTACTTC. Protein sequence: CSAGAGGPETQYF.

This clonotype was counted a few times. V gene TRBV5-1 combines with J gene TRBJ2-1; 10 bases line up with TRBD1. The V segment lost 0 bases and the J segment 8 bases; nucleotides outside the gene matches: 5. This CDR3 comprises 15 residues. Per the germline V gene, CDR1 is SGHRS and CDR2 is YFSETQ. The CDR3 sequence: CASSLAQGTGDEQFF. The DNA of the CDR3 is TGCGCCAGCAGCTTGGCCCAAGGGACAGGGGATGAGCAGTTCTTC.

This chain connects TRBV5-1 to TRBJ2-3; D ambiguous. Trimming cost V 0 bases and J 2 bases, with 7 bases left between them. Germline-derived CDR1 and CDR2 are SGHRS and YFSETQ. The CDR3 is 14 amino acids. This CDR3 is CASSLEWSTDTQYF. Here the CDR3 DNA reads TGCGCCAGCAGCTTGGAGTGGTCCACAGATACGCAGTATTTT.

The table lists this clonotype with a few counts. The CDR3 DNA reads TGTGCCAGCAGCAACGGGACAGGGGGCTACGAGCAGTACGTC. This gives the protein CASSNGTGGYEQYV. This chain links TRBV21-1 with TRBJ2-7; no check of the table's D call, TRBD1, against the DNA was made. TRBV21-1 has pseudogene status. CDR3 length: 14 amino acids.

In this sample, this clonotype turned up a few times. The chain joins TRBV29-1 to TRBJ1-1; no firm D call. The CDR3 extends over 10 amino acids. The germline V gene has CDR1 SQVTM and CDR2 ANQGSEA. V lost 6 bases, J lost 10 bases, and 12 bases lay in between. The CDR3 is CSVDDRRAFF. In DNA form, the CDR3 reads TGCAGCGTGGACGACCGACGAGCTTTCTTT.

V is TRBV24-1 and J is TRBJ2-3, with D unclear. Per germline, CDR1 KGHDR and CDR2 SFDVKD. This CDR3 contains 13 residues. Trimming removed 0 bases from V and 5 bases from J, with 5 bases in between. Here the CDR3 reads CATSDLSQDTQYF. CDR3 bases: TGTGCCACCAGTGATTTGTCTCAAGATACGCAGTATTTT.

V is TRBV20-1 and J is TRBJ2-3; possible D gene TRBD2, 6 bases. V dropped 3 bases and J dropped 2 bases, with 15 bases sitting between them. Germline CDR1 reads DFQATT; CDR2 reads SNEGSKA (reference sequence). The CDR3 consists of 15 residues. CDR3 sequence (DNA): TGCAGTGCTAGGAGTGCGGGGCGAATCACAGATACGCAGTATTTT. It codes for CSARSAGRITDTQYF.

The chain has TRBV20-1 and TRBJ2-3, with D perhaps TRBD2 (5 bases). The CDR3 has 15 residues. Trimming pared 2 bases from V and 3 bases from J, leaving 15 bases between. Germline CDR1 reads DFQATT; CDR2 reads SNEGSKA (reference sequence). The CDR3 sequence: CSARPTGSRTDTQYF. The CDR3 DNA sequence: TGCAGTGCTAGACCAACGGGATCACGAACAGATACGCAGTATTTT.

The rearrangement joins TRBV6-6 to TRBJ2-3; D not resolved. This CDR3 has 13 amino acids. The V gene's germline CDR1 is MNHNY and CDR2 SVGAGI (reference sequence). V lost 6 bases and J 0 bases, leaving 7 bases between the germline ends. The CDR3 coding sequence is TGTGCCAGCAGAACGATTAGCACAGATACGCAGTATTTT. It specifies CASRTISTDTQYF.

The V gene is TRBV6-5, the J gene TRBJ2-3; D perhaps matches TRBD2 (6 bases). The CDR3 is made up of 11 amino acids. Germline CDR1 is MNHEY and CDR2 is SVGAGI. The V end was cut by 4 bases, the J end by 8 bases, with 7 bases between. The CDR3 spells CASSWGGTQYF. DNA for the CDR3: TGTGCCAGCAGTTGGGGAGGTACGCAGTATTTT.

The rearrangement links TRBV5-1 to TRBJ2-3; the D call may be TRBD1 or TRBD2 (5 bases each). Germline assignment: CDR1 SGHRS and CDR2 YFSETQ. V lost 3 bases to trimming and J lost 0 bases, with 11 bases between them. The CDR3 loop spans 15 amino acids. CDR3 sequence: CASSSDWGSTDTQYF. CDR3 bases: TGCGCCAGCAGCTCGGATTGGGGGAGCACAGATACGCAGTATTTT.

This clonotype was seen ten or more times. CDR3 coding DNA: TGCGCCAGCAAGGGGGACCCAAACAAGAACACTGAAGCTTTCTTT. As protein: CASKGDPNKNTEAFF. The rearrangement links TRBV5-1 to TRBJ1-1; D perhaps matches TRBD1 (6 bases). Between the trimmed V and J ends, which lost 6 bases and 1 base, there was a span of 16 bases. CDR1 and CDR2 from the germline V gene are SGHRS and YFSETQ. The CDR3 spans 15 residues.

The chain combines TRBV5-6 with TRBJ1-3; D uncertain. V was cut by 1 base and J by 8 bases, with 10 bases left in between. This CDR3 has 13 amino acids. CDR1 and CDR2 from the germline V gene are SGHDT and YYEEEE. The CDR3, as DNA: TGTGCCAGCAGCTTGTGGGGAGGAGACACCATATATTTT. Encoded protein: CASSLWGGDTIYF. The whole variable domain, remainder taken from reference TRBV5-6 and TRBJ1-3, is DAGVTQSPTHLIKTRGQQVTLRCSPKSGHDTVSWYQQALGQGPQFIFQYYEEEERQRGNFPDRFSGHQFPNYSSELNVNALLLGDSALYLCASSLWGGDTIYFGEGSWLTVV.

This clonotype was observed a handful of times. DNA for the CDR3: TGTGCCAGTAGTACTGCAGCGACACCTGGAGAGACCCAGTACTTC. Translated: CASSTAATPGETQYF. The chain joins TRBV19 to TRBJ2-5; no clear D. The CDR3 consists of 15 residues. The V end was cut by 4 bases, the J end by 4 bases, with 16 bases between. Germline V lookup: CDR1 LNHDA, CDR2 SQIVND (reference sequence).

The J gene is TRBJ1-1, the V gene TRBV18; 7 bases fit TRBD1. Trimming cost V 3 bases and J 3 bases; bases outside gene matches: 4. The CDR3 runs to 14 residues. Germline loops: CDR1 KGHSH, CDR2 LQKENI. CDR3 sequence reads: CASSPGTADTEAFF. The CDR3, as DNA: TGTGCCAGCTCACCGGGGACAGCAGACACTGAAGCTTTCTTT.